This T cell receptor (beta chain) comes out of a study of CD8+CD57+ T cells in acquired aplastic anemia. As for the study in general: Isolated CD4+ and CD8+ cells, once sorted, yielded DNA averaging roughly 3 ug. Study-level points and caveats: Between patients and controls, around 30 CD8+ CDR3 sequences were found in common. Between the patient and control groups, CD8+ Simpson's diversity did not differ significantly.

TCR beta VDJ and CDR3 profiles were obtained from a genomic DNA template. From the reads, TCRdb called clonotypes with MiXCR, one entry per CDR3 protein. This sample yields about 200,000 distinct CDR3 sequences, of which 65% are seen a single time; about 60% belongs to the top ten. Patients included in sequencing had previously demonstrated CD8+CD57+ cell expansion by flow cytometry. In regard to this clonotype: The antigen remains unidentified.

Trimming stripped 6 bases from V and 0 bases from J, with 18 bases between. The CDR3 runs 16 residues. Germline values: CDR1 MNHEY, CDR2 SMNVEV (reference sequence). The receptor was derived from a human donor with aplastic anemia. J is TRBJ2-7 and V is TRBV27; a weak D match, TRBD1 (6 bases). Sample: sorted CD4+, CD8+, or CD8+CD57+ T cells (not recorded which) from PBMCs. The DNA for the CDR3 is TGTGCCAGCAGCGAAACACAGGGAAGGGCCTCCTACGAGCAGTACTTC. This translates into CASSETQGRASYEQYF.